The following is a T cell receptor beta chain sequence with its context. The sample comes from a study of cytomegalovirus exposure and HLA in healthy donors. There are 14 residues in the CDR3. Germline values: CDR1 SGDLS, CDR2 YYNGEE. V was cut by 4 bases and J by 1 base, with 12 bases left in between. Use of 60 Vbeta and 13 Jbeta primers characterized the PCR. Sequenced by immunoSEQ multiplex PCR; TCRdb stores in-frame clones only, minus some. The sample has fewer than 75,000 clones; 65% to 90% are singletons. The clonotype originates from a man aged 25-45 years in good health and CMV-seronegative. V gene TRBV9 combines with J gene TRBJ2-7, with D maybe TRBD1 (6 bases). Sample: PBMCs. The CDR3 DNA sequence: TGTGCCAGCAGCTTTCGGACAGAATCCTACGAGCAGTACTTC. Translated, it gives CASSFRTESYEQYF. Variable domain in full (rest from reference TRBV9 and TRBJ2-7): DSGVTQTPKHLITATGQRVTLRCSPRSGDLSVYWYQQSLDQGLQFLIQYYNGEERAKGNILERFSAQQFPDLHSELNLSSLELGDSALYFCASSFRTESYEQYFGPGTRLTVT.